The 8 T cell receptor beta chains below all came from one sample that was sequenced in a study of blood T cell repertoires in COVID-19. Here immunoSEQ multiplex PCR was the method, and the copy in TCRdb shows in-frame clones only, minus some. The table lists under 60,000 clones, over 70% of them singletons, with about 5.2% in the top ten. Specimen: peripheral blood. These receptors all stem from a human donor in a cohort sampled during active COVID-19.

Concerning this clone itself: The sample contains more than one DNA sequence encoding this CDR3. The gene calls are TRBV13 and TRBJ2-1; no clear D. This CDR3 comprises 11 residues. V lost 5 bases, J lost 6 bases, and 5 bases lay in between. Germline lookup yields CDR1 PRHDT and CDR2 FYEKMQ (reference sequence). CDR3 in DNA: TGTGCCAGCAGCCTACTCAATGAGCAGTTCTTC. It yields the protein CASSLLNEQFF.

The chain links TRBV5-1 to TRBJ2-3, with a possible D match to TRBD1 (6 bases). Trimming pared 2 bases from V and 2 bases from J, leaving 15 bases between. The germline V gene encodes CDR1 SGHRS and CDR2 YFSETQ. The CDR3 loop spans 16 amino acids. The CDR3: CASSLGQGMLTDTQYF. The CDR3 DNA sequence: TGCGCCAGCAGCTTAGGGCAGGGGATGCTCACAGATACGCAGTATTTT.

The chain links TRBV6-5 to TRBJ1-3; TRBD1 matches at 7 bases. The trim removed 5 bases at V and 3 bases at J, leaving 7 bases unmatched. This CDR3 contains 15 residues. Per the germline V gene, CDR1 is MNHEY and CDR2 is SVGAGI. CDR3 protein: CASSPLDRVGNTIYF. The CDR3 nucleotides read TGTGCCAGCAGTCCCCTCGACAGGGTTGGAAACACCATATATTTT.

The rearrangement links TRBV19 to TRBJ2-7; TRBD2 is a possible D gene (6 bases). The germline gives CDR1 LNHDA, CDR2 SQIVND (reference sequence). The ends were cut back, 3 bases at V and 3 bases at J, with 12 bases in the middle. CDR3 length: 14 amino acids. The CDR3 sequence is CASSIGRGSYEQYF. For the CDR3, the DNA is TGTGCCAGTAGTATCGGTCGGGGGAGCTACGAGCAGTACTTC.

Here the CDR3 reads CASSLVQNTGELFF. The DNA of the CDR3 is TGTGCCAGCAGCTTGGTTCAGAACACCGGGGAGCTGTTTTTT. The chain combines TRBV5-8 with TRBJ2-2, with D hard to call. The V end was cut by 0 bases, the J end by 1 base, with 4 bases between. The CDR3 sequence is 14 residues long. CDR1 SGHTS and CDR2 YDEGEE come from the germline V gene.

The chain combines TRBV24-1 with TRBJ2-1, with 7 nucleotides matching TRBD2. V shed 3 bases, J shed 5 bases, and the junction held 3 bases outside the gene matches. The CDR3 totals 14 residues. CDR1 and CDR2 (germline): KGHDR, SFDVKD. DNA for the CDR3: TGTGCCACCAGTGATCCGGGACTAAACAATGAGCAGTTCTTC. Translated, it gives CATSDPGLNNEQFF.

The CDR3 sequence: CASGALQGEAFF. DNA for the CDR3: TGTGCCAGCGGGGCCCTTCAAGGGGAAGCTTTCTTT. V gene TRBV28 combines with J gene TRBJ1-1; weak D call: TRBD1 (5 bases). The V gene's germline CDR1 is MDHEN and CDR2 SYDVKM. The CDR3 sequence is 12 residues long. Trimming pared 8 bases from V and 8 bases from J, leaving 15 bases between. Looking up the rest from reference TRBV28 and TRBJ1-1 gives the full variable domain: DVKVTQSSRYLVKRTGEKVFLECVQDMDHENMFWYRQDPGLGLRLIYFSYDVKMKEKGDIPEGYSVSREKKERFSLILESASTNQTSMYLCASGALQGEAFFGQGTRLTVV.

This rearrangement joins TRBV5-1 to TRBJ1-1; TRBD1 matches at 9 bases. The germline V gene has CDR1 SGHRS and CDR2 YFSETQ. V was pared by 0 bases and J by 7 bases, with 10 bases of the junction left unmatched. This CDR3 is 16 amino acids long. The CDR3 nucleotides are TGCGCCAGCAGCTTGGATGTTTTAGCGGGACAGGGTGAAGCTTTCTTT. Translated, it gives CASSLDVLAGQGEAFF.